This TCR beta chain was sequenced during a study of cytomegalovirus exposure and HLA in healthy donors. Background on the study: Earlier, roughly 180 million T cells were analyzed, and about 100 million unique TCR beta sequences were found among them.

Concerning this clone: What it binds is not known.

There were likely unrecorded immune exposures, though donors were nominally healthy when sampled. Germline CDR1 SGHRS, CDR2 YFSETQ. The CDR3 is made up of 16 amino acids. The V end was cut by 5 bases, the J end by 0 bases, with 17 bases between. Points from the study as a whole: The number of N-insertions in an Asian-associated ancestry cluster was reportedly below the approximately 700-donor mean in a later analysis. It was reported that the classifier diagnosed cytomegalovirus status with high specificity and sensitivity in both the original and validation cohorts.

The PCR was carried out with 60 Vbeta primers and 13 Jbeta primers. This table comes from immunoSEQ multiplex PCR, and its TCRdb copy is limited to in-frame clones, with some not included. The sample has some 180,000 clones; around 87% are singletons. The receptor's source is a boy younger than 10 in good health and CMV-seronegative. The specimen sequenced was PBMCs. V gene TRBV5-1 combines with J gene TRBJ1-1, with D tentatively TRBD1 (6 bases). Written as DNA, the CDR3 is TGCGCCAGCAGGCTTACAGGGCCAAGGGTGAACACTGAAGCTTTCTTT. It is translated as CASRLTGPRVNTEAFF.